This T cell receptor (beta chain) comes out of a study of T cells in Graves' hyperthyroidism and ophthalmopathy. TCR beta CDR3 regions were amplified from RNA. A first-round RT-PCR of the TCR CDR3 used the HTBI primer set. TCRdb re-called the multiplex PCR reads through MiXCR, storing one row per CDR3 protein. The data show approximately 270,000 distinct CDR3 sequences, more than 12% seen once. In its sample, this clonotype was seen many times. Germline lookup yields CDR1 MDHEN and CDR2 SYDVKM. The V gene lost 5 bases and the J gene lost 5 bases, with 12 bases spanning the gap. The CDR3 loop spans 13 amino acids.

Sample: blood. The source is a middle-aged woman with Graves' hyperthyroidism that later progressed to Graves' ophthalmopathy. The V gene is TRBV28, the J gene TRBJ1-1, with unresolved D. The CDR3 here is CASSAYPRTEAFF. CDR3 in DNA: TGTGCCAGCAGTGCATACCCGAGGACTGAAGCTTTCTTT.